This T cell receptor beta chain was documented in a study of blood T cell repertoires in COVID-19. Here immunoSEQ multiplex PCR was the method, and the copy in TCRdb shows in-frame clones only, minus some. The sample includes about 250,000 clones, 90% of them seen just once. The CDR3 runs 14 residues. Looked up from germline, CDR1 is SNHLY and CDR2 is FYNNEI. V was trimmed by 6 bases and J by 2 bases, leaving 14 bases between them. The sample was peripheral blood. This TCR came from a woman aged 55-75 years with COVID-19, enrolled during active disease. The rearrangement joins TRBV2 to TRBJ2-7, with D possibly matching TRBD2 (6 bases). CDR3 sequence (DNA): TGTGCCAGCAGGCGGGTGGAGGGGACCTACGAGCAGTACTTC. It codes for CASRRVEGTYEQYF.